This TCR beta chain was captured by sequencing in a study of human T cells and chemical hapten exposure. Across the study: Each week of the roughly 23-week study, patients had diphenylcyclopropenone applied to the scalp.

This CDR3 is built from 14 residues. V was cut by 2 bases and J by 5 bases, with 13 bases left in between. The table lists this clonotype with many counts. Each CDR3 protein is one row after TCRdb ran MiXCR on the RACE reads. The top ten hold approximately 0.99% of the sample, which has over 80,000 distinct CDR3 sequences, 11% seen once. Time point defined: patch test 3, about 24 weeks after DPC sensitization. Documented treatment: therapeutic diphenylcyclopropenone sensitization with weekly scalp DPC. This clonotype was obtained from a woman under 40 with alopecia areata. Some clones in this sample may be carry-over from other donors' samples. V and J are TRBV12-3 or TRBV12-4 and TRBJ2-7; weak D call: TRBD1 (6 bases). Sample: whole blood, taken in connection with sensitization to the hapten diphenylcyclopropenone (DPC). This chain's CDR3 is CASSLMDSDDEQYF. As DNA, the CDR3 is TGTGCCAGCAGTTTAATGGACAGTGATGACGAGCAGTACTTC.